A single sample is the source of the 17 T cell receptor beta chains below, sequenced in a study of metastatic and nonmetastatic thyroid tumors. TCRdb redid the clone calls on the PCR reads using MiXCR. The sample records more than 40,000 clones, around 2.9% being singletons. No treatment of any kind had been given to any patient before thyroid surgery. The specimen was blood. The receptors derive from a female donor with papillary thyroid cancer or a benign thyroid nodule (not recorded which). Some clones in this sample may be carry-over from other donors' samples.

This chain uses TRBV9 with TRBJ2-1, with TRBD2 as a possible D gene (6 bases). The CDR3 has 15 amino acids. Trimming removed 1 base from V and 8 bases from J, with 16 bases in between. Germline values: CDR1 SGDLS, CDR2 YYNGEE. CDR3 amino acids: CASSVSKRAMYEQFF. CDR3 DNA: TGTGCCAGCAGCGTAAGCAAGCGGGCGATGTATGAGCAGTTCTTC.

This clone has more than one count but fewer than ten. V is TRBV30 and J is TRBJ2-3; D uncertain. The CDR3 consists of 14 residues. V lost 4 bases, J lost 5 bases, and 16 bases lay in between. Per the germline V gene, CDR1 is GTSNPN and CDR2 is SVGIG (reference sequence). The CDR3, as DNA: TGTGCCTGGAAAGTGGGTAGGTGGATAGATACGCAGTATTTT. Its protein is CAWKVGRWIDTQYF.

In this sample, this clone turned up many times. V gene TRBV6-1 combines with J gene TRBJ2-7; no firm D call. Germline assignment: CDR1 MNHNS and CDR2 SASEGT. The CDR3 runs 10 residues. Trimming stripped 5 bases from V and 5 bases from J, with 4 bases between. The CDR3 bases are TGTGCCAGCAGTAACCACGAGCAGTACTTC. This gives the protein CASSNHEQYF.

In this sample, this clone turned up many times. This chain links TRBV20-1 with TRBJ2-5; no definite D call. In germline, CDR1 is DFQATT, CDR2 SNEGSKA (reference sequence). Trimming removed 4 bases at V and 4 bases at J, with 13 bases between. The CDR3 has 13 residues. CDR3 DNA sequence: TGCAGTGCTACGCCAAGGGTAGCAGAGACCCAGTACTTC. Translating it yields CSATPRVAETQYF.

This clone was observed many times. In DNA, the CDR3 is TGTGCCAGCAGCCAAGTGAGGCGAGGCGGAGAAAAACTGTTTTTT. Its protein is CASSQVRRGGEKLFF. V usage is TRBV14 and J usage is TRBJ1-4, with D unresolved. Germline values: CDR1 SGHDN, CDR2 FVKESK. V lost 1 base to trimming and J lost 8 bases, with 14 bases between them. CDR3 length equals 15 residues.

This clone was observed many times. This chain uses TRBV24-1 with TRBJ2-2, with TRBD1 identical over 7 bases. V shed 1 base, J shed 6 bases, and the junction held 1 base outside the gene matches. The CDR3 sequence is 14 residues long. Germline V gene lookup returns CDR1 KGHDR and CDR2 SFDVKD. CDR3 nucleotide sequence: TGTGCCACCAGTGATTTAGGGGGCCCCGGGGAGCTGTTTTTT. This codes for CATSDLGGPGELFF.

This clone was detected a few times. The CDR3 loop reads CASSYDRGNTGELFF. In DNA, the CDR3 is TGTGCCAGCAGTTACGACAGGGGAAACACCGGGGAGCTGTTTTTT. The rearrangement joins TRBV6-2 or TRBV6-3 to TRBJ2-2; 8 bases line up with TRBD1. Germline CDR1 is MNHEY and CDR2 is SVGEGT. V shed 2 bases and J 2 bases; nucleotides not matched to a gene: 1. CDR3 length: 15 amino acids.

In DNA, the CDR3 is TGCAGTGCTAGGACTAGCTGGACTTCCGAGCAGTACTTC. The encoded protein is CSARTSWTSEQYF. The chain is built from TRBV20-1 and TRBJ2-7; 7 positions match TRBD2. After removal of 3 bases from V and 6 bases from J, the junction contained 8 bases not matched to a gene. The CDR3 length is 13 residues. Germline V gives CDR1 DFQATT, CDR2 SNEGSKA (reference sequence).

This clone was counted ten times or more. J is TRBJ2-1 and V is TRBV6-6; 10 positions agree with TRBD2. The CDR3 totals 16 residues. Looked up from germline, CDR1 is MNHNY and CDR2 is SVGAGI (reference sequence). V trimming: 1 base; J trimming: 5 bases; junction bases outside the gene matches: 5. The CDR3 DNA reads TGTGCCAGCAGTTACTTTGCTAGCGGGAGACACAATGAGCAGTTCTTC. It specifies CASSYFASGRHNEQFF.

The gene calls are TRBV6-1 and TRBJ1-2; a possible D gene is TRBD1 (5 bases). The CDR3 totals 13 residues. Germline V gives CDR1 MNHNS, CDR2 SASEGT. V dropped 6 bases and J dropped 4 bases, with 12 bases sitting between them. The CDR3 sequence: CASRGGLSYGYTF. CDR3 coding DNA: TGTGCCAGCAGGGGGGGACTTTCCTATGGCTACACCTTC.

This clone was seen only a few times. The chain carries TRBV28 and TRBJ1-2; possibly TRBD1 for D (5 bases). V was cut by 3 bases and J by 8 bases, with 13 bases left in between. The CDR3 consists of 13 residues. Germline values: CDR1 MDHEN, CDR2 SYDVKM. CDR3 nucleotides: TGTGCCAGCAGTTTGATAGGCAGGGACGGCTACACCTTC. It codes for CASSLIGRDGYTF.

This clone was observed many times. The chain links TRBV7-9 to TRBJ1-5; TRBD1 matches at 8 bases. The CDR3 runs 15 residues. Germline V gene sequence: CDR1 SEHNR, CDR2 FQNEAQ (reference sequence). The ends lost 5 bases at V and 3 bases at J; junction bases unmatched: 6. CDR3 region: CASSAGQGSNQPQHF. CDR3 DNA: TGTGCCAGCAGCGCCGGACAGGGCTCCAATCAGCCCCAGCATTTT.

This chain links TRBV2 with TRBJ2-1; perhaps TRBD2 as D (6 bases). There are 17 residues in the CDR3. V was trimmed by 2 bases and J by 7 bases, leaving 21 bases between them. Germline values: CDR1 SNHLY, CDR2 FYNNEI. The CDR3 region is CASSESTPRRGGNEQFF. Here the CDR3 DNA reads TGTGCCAGCAGTGAAAGCACCCCACGGAGGGGCGGGAATGAGCAGTTCTTC.

The V gene is TRBV11-3, the J gene TRBJ2-2, with 8 bases lining up with TRBD2. J gave up 1 base and V 4 bases, and 2 bases lay outside the gene matches. CDR1 is SGHNT and CDR2 is YENEEA in the germline V gene. This CDR3 is 15 amino acids long. The CDR3, as DNA: TGTGCCAGCAGCTGGGCGGGAGGGAACACCGGGGAGCTGTTTTTT. It translates to CASSWAGGNTGELFF.

For the CDR3, the DNA is TGTGCCAGCATCTCCGAAGGCGGGAGAGTTATCAATGAGCAGTTCTTC. Translating gives CASISEGGRVINEQFF. V is TRBV7-3 and J is TRBJ2-1, with 7 nucleotides matching TRBD2. Trimming cost V 7 bases and J 6 bases; bases outside gene matches: 15. Germline values: CDR1 SGHTA, CDR2 FQGTGA. The CDR3 covers 16 residues.

At least ten counts were recorded for this clone. The V gene is TRBV12-3 or TRBV12-4, the J gene TRBJ1-5; D not certain. V lost 1 base, J lost 5 bases, and 9 bases lay in between. This CDR3 has 14 residues. The CDR3 coding sequence is TGTGCCAGCAGTTTAGGTGGGATCGATCAGCCCCAGCATTTT. Amino acid sequence: CASSLGGIDQPQHF.

This clone was recorded at least ten times. The chain couples TRBV6-1 to TRBJ1-6, with TRBD1 matching 12 bases. J gave up 5 bases and V 5 bases, and 16 bases lay outside the gene matches. Germline V lookup: CDR1 MNHNS, CDR2 SASEGT. This CDR3 comprises 20 residues. The CDR3 region has the DNA TGTGCCAGCAGTTACCGTCCGGGACAGGGGGCCGATCTAGATAATTCACCCCTCCACTTT. Its translation: CASSYRPGQGADLDNSPLHF.